This section outlines one T cell receptor (beta chain) sequence together with its context. The antigen is undetermined. This sample was taken from a study of cytomegalovirus exposure and HLA in healthy donors. Study background: The 95 million to 120 million unique TCR beta sequences, from roughly 170 million T cells, were found by an earlier analysis. Study-wide points: Later analysis demonstrated an association between a missense DCLRE1C variant and TCR beta V- and J-gene trimming.

Primers: 60 Vbeta forward and 13 Jbeta reverse. Produced via immunoSEQ multiplex PCR; TCRdb's table is partial and in-frame only. Among 65,000 to 100,000 clones listed, 65% to 80% were seen once. Sequenced sample: PBMCs. The receptor's source is a man aged 40-49 years in good health and CMV-seronegative.

The CDR3 nucleotides read TGTGCCAGCAGCTTAAATCCCCAGGGGTCTAATTCACCCCTCCACTTT. It translates to CASSLNPQGSNSPLHF. The V and J genes are TRBV7-3 and TRBJ1-6; a weak D match, TRBD1 (6 bases). The CDR3 is 16 amino acids. Trimming cost V 1 base and J 6 bases, with 13 bases left between them. The germline V gene has CDR1 SGHTA and CDR2 FQGTGA.